These T cell receptor beta chains were read from a single sample in a study of cytomegalovirus exposure and HLA in healthy donors. Data came from immunoSEQ multiplex PCR; TCRdb stores just in-frame clones and leaves some out. The table includes some 200,000 clones, approximately 81% detected once. Sequencing input: PBMCs. These receptors were taken from a man aged 50-60 years in good health and CMV-seronegative. The CDR3 runs from the conserved cysteine through the conserved F or W. Fields, in order: clone size, V gene, J gene, D gene, CDR3 protein, CDR3 DNA. A D gene is named only where the DNA matches it firmly. Size is omitted from some rows. Given values are once, few, many or a class for expanded clones.

-,TRBV5-6,TRBJ1-2,-,CASSFGQGNGYTF,TGTGCCAGCAGCTTTGGGCAGGGCAATGGCTACACCTTC
-,TRBV7-2,TRBJ2-2,TRBD2,CASSSGLAGYTGELFF,TGTGCCAGCAGCTCGGGACTAGCGGGCTACACCGGGGAGCTGTTTTTT
-,TRBV7-9,TRBJ2-5,-,CASSSDERLVLQETQYF,TGTGCCAGCAGCTCAGATGAGAGACTTGTACTGCAAGAGACCCAGTACTTC
-,TRBV5-4,TRBJ1-6,-,CASSSLRENSPLHF,TGTGCCAGCAGTTCACTCCGGGAAAATTCACCCCTCCACTTT
once,TRBV4-3,TRBJ2-7,TRBD2,CASSLQRGPSYEQYF,TGCGCCAGCAGCCTACAGCGGGGGCCCTCCTACGAGCAGTACTTC
once,TRBV5-8,TRBJ2-2,-,CASSLQFFRTEGHGELFF,TGTGCCAGCAGCTTGCAGTTCTTTAGGACAGAAGGTCACGGGGAGCTGTTTTTT
once,TRBV7-6,TRBJ1-5,-,CASSLAAGDNQPQHF,TGTGCCAGCAGCTTAGCTGCGGGCGACAACCAGCCCCAGCATTTT
-,TRBV27,TRBJ2-2,TRBD2,CASRDYRPGELFF,TGTGCCAGTCGGGACTACCGTCCTGGGGAGCTGTTTTTT
-,TRBV11-3,TRBJ1-1,TRBD1,CASSSDRGMNTEAFF,TGTGCCAGCAGCTCAGACAGGGGAATGAACACTGAAGCTTTCTTT
few,TRBV18,TRBJ1-2,-,CASSPAGHGYTF,TGTGCCAGCTCACCCGCGGGGCATGGCTACACCTTC
-,TRBV6-1,TRBJ1-2,TRBD1,CASSEESDRGLGYTF,TGTGCCAGCAGTGAAGAGTCGGACAGGGGGTTGGGCTACACCTTC
-,TRBV5-1,TRBJ1-2,-,CASSNDGLYGYTF,TGCGCCAGCTCGAACGACGGACTCTATGGCTACACCTTC
-,TRBV2,TRBJ2-7,TRBD1,CASRYLGQGNYEQYF,TGTGCCAGCAGATACCTGGGACAGGGCAACTACGAGCAGTACTTC
-,TRBV10-2,TRBJ2-2,-,CASGDTWYTGELFF,TGCGCCAGCGGGGACACCTGGTACACCGGGGAGCTGTTTTTT
-,TRBV10-3,TRBJ1-1,-,CAAAEGFEAFF,TGTGCCGCCGCGGAGGGGTTTGAAGCTTTCTTT
-,TRBV5-1,TRBJ1-1,-,CASRQAEGTEAFF,TGCGCCAGCAGGCAAGCAGAGGGAACTGAAGCTTTCTTT
-,TRBV7-8,TRBJ1-5,-,CASSLEGGFQPQHF,TGTGCCAGCAGCTTAGAGGGAGGATTTCAGCCCCAGCATTTT
-,TRBV5-1,TRBJ1-1,-,CASSPGAVNTEAFF,TGCGCCAGCAGCCCCGGCGCGGTGAACACTGAAGCTTTCTTT
-,TRBV5-4,TRBJ2-7,TRBD1,CASSSGTGLYEQYF,TGTGCCAGCAGCTCAGGGACAGGGTTATACGAGCAGTACTTC
-,TRBV27,TRBJ1-1,TRBD1,CASSSIDRGTEAFF,TGTGCCAGCAGTTCTATAGACAGGGGCACTGAAGCTTTCTTT
-,TRBV10-3,TRBJ2-7,TRBD1,CAISESRDRVSYEQYF,TGTGCCATCAGTGAGTCTAGAGACAGGGTTTCCTACGAGCAGTACTTC
-,TRBV4-1,TRBJ1-5,TRBD1,CASHGTGGVGQPQHF,TGCGCCAGCCATGGGACAGGGGGAGTTGGGCAGCCCCAGCATTTT
-,TRBV15,TRBJ1-1,-,CATSSGANTEAFF,TGTGCCACCAGCTCAGGGGCCAACACTGAAGCTTTCTTT
-,TRBV14,TRBJ2-7,TRBD1,CASSQDYGQGSEQYF,TGTGCCAGCAGCCAAGATTACGGACAGGGCTCCGAGCAGTACTTC
-,TRBV27,TRBJ1-1,-,CASRSYVGGARGTEAFF,TGTGCCAGCAGATCCTATGTGGGGGGGGCACGGGGCACTGAAGCTTTCTTT
-,TRBV5-4,TRBJ1-2,-,CASSYDRFLSYTF,TGTGCCAGCAGCTACGACAGATTCCTTAGCTACACCTTC
-,TRBV2,TRBJ2-1,TRBD2,CASSENSGGGNNEQFF,TGTGCCAGCAGTGAAAATAGCGGGGGGGGGAACAATGAGCAGTTCTTC
-,TRBV7-2,TRBJ2-5,TRBD2,CASSLKGGAGPWWTQYF,TGTGCCAGCAGCTTAAAGGGAGGGGCAGGGCCATGGTGGACCCAGTACTTC
-,TRBV6-5,TRBJ2-5,-,CASSYSRQGGTQYF,TGTGCCAGCAGTTACTCGAGGCAGGGAGGGACCCAGTACTTC
-,TRBV14,TRBJ2-6,-,CASSHTGDGANVLTF,TGTGCCAGCAGCCATACGGGGGATGGGGCCAACGTCCTGACTTTC
-,TRBV15,TRBJ1-1,-,CATSRGTAGRTEAFF,TGTGCCACCAGCAGAGGAACAGCAGGGAGGACTGAAGCTTTCTTT
once,TRBV7-3,TRBJ2-7,-,CASSLFQGSYEQYF,TGTGCCAGCAGCTTATTCCAGGGCTCCTACGAGCAGTACTTC
-,TRBV7-2,TRBJ1-2,-,CASSLGPNYGYTF,TGTGCCAGCAGCTTGGGGCCTAACTATGGCTACACCTTC
-,TRBV28,TRBJ1-4,-,CASSTTGSKNPEKLFF,TGTGCCAGCAGTACCACAGGGTCAAAAAATCCTGAAAAACTGTTTTTT
once,TRBV4-1,TRBJ2-3,TRBD2,CASSQVSGTSGGRTDTQYF,TGCGCCAGCAGCCAAGTCTCCGGGACTAGCGGGGGACGCACAGATACGCAGTATTTT
-,TRBV4-2,TRBJ1-2,-,CASSQIRMGGGVYGYTF,TGTGCCAGCAGCCAAATACGTATGGGGGGTGGGGTCTATGGCTACACCTTC
-,TRBV19,TRBJ1-1,TRBD1,CASSIRGQGASTEAFF,TGTGCCAGTAGTATAAGGGGACAGGGGGCCAGCACTGAAGCTTTCTTT
once,TRBV10-2,TRBJ1-2,TRBD1,CASSGQGARDGYTF,TGCGCCAGCAGTGGACAGGGGGCGAGGGATGGCTACACCTTC
few,TRBV30,TRBJ1-2,TRBD1,CAWTRDRGRVGYTF,TGTGCCTGGACCAGGGACAGGGGGCGCGTTGGCTACACCTTC
-,TRBV6-6,TRBJ1-4,-,CASSKQGATEKLFF,TGTGCCAGCAGTAAACAGGGCGCGACTGAAAAACTGTTTTTT
-,TRBV11-3,TRBJ2-2,-,CASSLEQGGTGELFF,TGTGCCAGCAGCTTAGAACAGGGCGGGACCGGGGAGCTGTTTTTT
-,TRBV15,TRBJ1-1,-,CATSRSGSEAFF,TGTGCCACCAGCAGGTCAGGAAGTGAAGCTTTCTTT
-,TRBV6-4,TRBJ2-2,-,CASRRENTGELFF,TGTGCCAGCAGACGAGAGAACACCGGGGAGCTGTTTTTT
-,TRBV13,TRBJ2-2,TRBD2,CASSLRAGRAGELFF,TGTGCCAGCAGCTTAAGGGCAGGGAGGGCCGGGGAGCTGTTTTTT
-,TRBV10-1,TRBJ2-1,-,CASSESPREADEQFF,TGCGCCAGCAGTGAGTCGCCGAGGGAGGCGGATGAGCAGTTCTTC
-,TRBV27,TRBJ2-7,-,CASSLGGATIYEQYF,TGTGCCAGCAGTTTAGGGGGGGCTACTATCTACGAGCAGTACTTC
-,TRBV7-9,TRBJ2-7,-,CSSSLDYEQYF,TGTTCCAGCAGCTTAGATTACGAGCAGTACTTC
-,TRBV5-3,TRBJ1-2,TRBD1,CARSDGQGPPDYTF,TGTGCCAGAAGCGACGGACAGGGGCCTCCGGACTACACCTTC
-,TRBV7-2,TRBJ1-1,-,CASSSFLNTEAFF,TGTGCCAGCAGCTCCTTTCTGAACACTGAAGCTTTCTTT
-,TRBV4-3,TRBJ1-5,-,CASSADGGGGPQHF,TGCGCCAGCAGCGCAGACGGGGGAGGAGGGCCCCAGCATTTT
-,TRBV7-2,TRBJ2-1,TRBD1,CASRPPGTGLYNEQFF,TGTGCCAGCAGGCCCCCCGGGACAGGGCTTTACAATGAGCAGTTCTTC